This record looks at one TCR beta chain sequence and its context. This sample was taken from a study of cytomegalovirus exposure and HLA in healthy donors. The CDR3 spans 15 residues. The V gene's germline CDR1 is SGHKS and CDR2 YYEKEE (reference sequence). V lost 0 bases, J lost 6 bases, and 16 bases lay in between. It was with 60 Vbeta and 13 Jbeta primers that the PCR ran. The protocol was immunoSEQ multiplex PCR, while the TCRdb copy is restricted to in-frame clones and leaves out a portion. The repertoire table contains roughly 110,000 clones. The rearrangement uses TRBV5-5 and TRBJ2-7; D is perhaps TRBD2 (7 bases). The TCR sequence derives from a man under 40 in good health and CMV-seronegative. The sequenced sample was PBMCs. The CDR3 nucleotides are TGTGCCAGCAGCTTGGGGGGCGGGGGCGAGTTCGAGCAGTACTTC. The encoded protein is CASSLGGGGEFEQYF.